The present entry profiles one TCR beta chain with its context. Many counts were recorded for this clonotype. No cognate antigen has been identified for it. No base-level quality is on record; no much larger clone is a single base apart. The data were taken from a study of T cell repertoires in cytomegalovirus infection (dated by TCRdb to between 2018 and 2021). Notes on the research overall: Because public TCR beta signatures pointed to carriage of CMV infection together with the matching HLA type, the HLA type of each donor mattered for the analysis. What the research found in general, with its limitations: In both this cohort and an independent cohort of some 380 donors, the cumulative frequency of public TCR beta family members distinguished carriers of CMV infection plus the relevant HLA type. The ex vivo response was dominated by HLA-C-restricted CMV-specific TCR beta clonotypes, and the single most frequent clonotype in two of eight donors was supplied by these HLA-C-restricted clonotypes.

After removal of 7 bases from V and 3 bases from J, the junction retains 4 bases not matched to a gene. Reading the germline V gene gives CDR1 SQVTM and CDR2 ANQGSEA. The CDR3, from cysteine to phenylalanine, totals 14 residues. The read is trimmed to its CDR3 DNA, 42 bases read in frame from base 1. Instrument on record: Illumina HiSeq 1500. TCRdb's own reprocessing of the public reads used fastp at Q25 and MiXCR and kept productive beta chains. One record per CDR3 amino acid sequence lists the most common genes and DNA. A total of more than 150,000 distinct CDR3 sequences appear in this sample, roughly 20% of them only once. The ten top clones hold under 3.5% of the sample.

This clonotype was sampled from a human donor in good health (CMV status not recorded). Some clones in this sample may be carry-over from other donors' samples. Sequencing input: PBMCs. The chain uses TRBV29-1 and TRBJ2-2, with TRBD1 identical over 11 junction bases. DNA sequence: TGCAGCGGGAAGGGACAGGGGGACACCGGGGAGCTGTTTTTT. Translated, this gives CSGKGQGDTGELFF.